A single sample gave rise to the 18 T cell receptor beta chains below, sequenced in a study of CD8 T cells in Susac syndrome. With random hexamers, reverse transcription was performed on about 0.5 to 1 ug of RNA. TCRdb itself ran the immunoSEQ multiplex PCR reads through MiXCR, one entry per CDR3 protein. The table includes roughly 200,000 distinct CDR3 sequences, over 85% detected once. Sequences were obtained from CD4+ T cells from PBMCs. The receptors stem from a human donor in good health.

CDR3: CASSTIRLAGVDNEQFF. The CDR3 DNA reads TGTGCCAGCAGCACAATTCGACTAGCGGGGGTAGACAATGAGCAGTTCTTC. The V gene is TRBV3-1, the J gene TRBJ2-1, with 12 bases that match TRBD2. This CDR3 has 17 residues. V dropped 5 bases and J dropped 5; count of bases not matched to a gene: 10. Per germline, CDR1 LGHDT and CDR2 YNNKEL (reference sequence).

J is TRBJ2-7 and V is TRBV6-2 or TRBV6-3; no definite D call. Trimming shortened V by 8 bases and J by 2 bases, and 10 bases separated the two germline ends. The germline CDR1 and CDR2 sequences are MNHEY and SVGEGT. This CDR3 spans 12 amino acids. CDR3 protein: CASGVVPYEQYV. CDR3 nucleotide sequence: TGTGCCAGCGGGGTAGTCCCCTACGAGCAGTACGTC.

The V call is TRBV19, the J call TRBJ1-1, with 12 bases lining up with TRBD1. Germline CDR1 and CDR2: LNHDA and SQIVND (reference sequence). The length of the CDR3 is 14 residues. The junction had 4 bases not matched to a gene; V was cut back by 7 bases and J by 4 bases. The CDR3 here is CASMGQGARTEAFF. CDR3 DNA: TGTGCCAGTATGGGACAGGGGGCGCGCACTGAAGCTTTCTTT. Based on the CDR3 plus reference TRBV19 and TRBJ1-1, the full variable domain is DGGITQSPKYLFRKEGQNVTLSCEQNLNHDAMYWYRQDPGQGLRLIYYSQIVNDFQKGDIAEGYSVSREKKESFPLTVTSAQKNPTAFYLCASMGQGARTEAFFGQGTRLTVV.

This chain connects TRBV2 to TRBJ2-3; TRBD1 might be the D (5 bases). The V gene's germline CDR1 is SNHLY and CDR2 FYNNEI. Between the trimmed V and J ends, which lost 4 bases and 2 bases, there was a span of 7 bases. This CDR3 has 13 residues. The CDR3 sequence: CASSVDITDTQYF. Here the CDR3 DNA reads TGTGCCAGCAGTGTGGACATCACAGATACGCAGTATTTT. The variable domain in full, completed from reference TRBV2 and TRBJ2-3, reads EPEVTQTPSHQVTQMGQEVILRCVPISNHLYFYWYRQILGQKVEFLVSFYNNEISEKSEIFDDQFSVERPDGSNFTLKIRSTKLEDSAMYFCASSVDITDTQYFGPGTRLTVL.

The chain has TRBV29-1 and TRBJ2-2, with TRBD1 as a possible D gene (6 bases). Trimming cost V 0 bases and J 5 bases, with 13 bases left between them. The CDR3 length is 15 residues. Germline values: CDR1 SQVTM, CDR2 ANQGSEA. The CDR3 is CSVEDLGARTGELFF. CDR3 coding DNA: TGCAGCGTTGAAGATCTGGGGGCTAGAACCGGGGAGCTGTTTTTT.

The chain employs TRBV3-1 and TRBJ2-5; maybe TRBD2 (6 bases). Trimming shortened V by 4 bases and J by 5 bases, and 20 bases separated the two germline ends. Germline CDR1 reads LGHDT; CDR2 reads YNNKEL (reference sequence). The CDR3 sequence is 16 residues long. This chain's CDR3 is CASSRGTRGSGETQYF. The CDR3 region has the DNA TGTGCCAGCAGCCGGGGGACTCGGGGATCCGGGGAGACCCAGTACTTC.

This chain links TRBV2 with TRBJ2-2, with 9 bases lining up with TRBD2. The CDR3 spans 17 residues. V lost 7 bases, J lost 4 bases, and 13 bases stayed unmatched. Germline lookup yields CDR1 SNHLY and CDR2 FYNNEI. CDR3 DNA: TGTGCCAGCATTAGAGATGCGGGGGGGCCGAGCACCGGGGAGCTGTTTTTT. Translating gives CASIRDAGGPSTGELFF.

J is TRBJ1-5 and V is TRBV5-1; tentatively, D is TRBD1 (5 bases). The germline gives CDR1 SGHRS, CDR2 YFSETQ. V dropped 0 bases and J dropped 0 bases, with 7 bases sitting between them. The CDR3 has 15 residues. CDR3 amino acids: CASSLEGNSNQPQHF. As DNA, the CDR3 is TGCGCCAGCAGCTTGGAGGGGAATAGCAATCAGCCCCAGCATTTT.

V gene TRBV7-2 combines with J gene TRBJ2-5; either TRBD1 or TRBD2 may fit D (6 bases each). V was pared by 0 bases and J by 1 base, with 9 bases between. Germline CDR1 and CDR2: SGHTA and FQGNSA. This CDR3 is 15 amino acids long. Written as DNA, the CDR3 is TGTGCCAGCAGCTTAGCCCGGGGGCTCCAAGAGACCCAGTACTTC. Translated: CASSLARGLQETQYF.

This clonotype was picked up one time. This sequence joins TRBV20-1 and TRBJ1-3, with D unclear. The V end was cut by 3 bases, the J end by 2 bases, with 8 bases between. The germline gives CDR1 DFQATT, CDR2 SNEGSKA (reference sequence). This CDR3 region has 13 residues. The CDR3 region has the DNA TGCAGTGCTAGCTCCACTACTGGAAACACCATATATTTT. This gives the protein CSASSTTGNTIYF.

The V call is TRBV4-1, the J call TRBJ2-3, with TRBD2 matching 7 bases. Germline V gives CDR1 MGHRA, CDR2 YSYEKL. Trimming removed 0 bases from V and 0 bases from J; junction bases left unmatched: 9. This CDR3 is built from 18 residues. The chain's CDR3 is CASSQDGNGGTSTDTQYF. CDR3 DNA: TGCGCCAGCAGCCAAGACGGGAACGGGGGGACGAGCACAGATACGCAGTATTTT.

The J gene is TRBJ2-6, the V gene TRBV7-8, with TRBD1 matching over 11 bases. CDR1 is SGHVS and CDR2 is FQNEAQ in the germline V gene. V shed 5 bases, J shed 3 bases, and the junction held 3 bases outside the gene matches. The CDR3 contains 16 residues. The CDR3 reads CASSVDRGLGANVLTF. The CDR3 nucleotides read TGTGCCAGCAGCGTGGACAGGGGGCTTGGGGCCAACGTCCTGACTTTC.

This chain connects TRBV3-1 to TRBJ2-3, with D hard to call. V lost 4 bases and J lost 0, with 8 bases in between. The length of the CDR3 is 14 residues. Germline V gene data show CDR1 as LGHDT and CDR2 as YNNKEL (reference sequence). CDR3 amino acids: CASSPTQSTDTQYF. The CDR3 DNA is TGTGCCAGCAGCCCAACCCAGAGCACAGATACGCAGTATTTT.

The rearrangement joins TRBV5-6 to TRBJ2-2; the D is unclear. Germline loops: CDR1 SGHDT, CDR2 YYEEEE. The CDR3 runs 13 residues. V was pared by 3 bases and J by 7 bases, with 10 bases between. CDR3 in DNA: TGTGCCAGCAGCTCACCAGGCATCGGGGAGCTGTTTTTT. Its protein product is CASSSPGIGELFF. Variable domain in full (rest from reference TRBV5-6 and TRBJ2-2): DAGVTQSPTHLIKTRGQQVTLRCSPKSGHDTVSWYQQALGQGPQFIFQYYEEEERQRGNFPDRFSGHQFPNYSSELNVNALLLGDSALYLCASSSPGIGELFFGEGSRLTVL.

A single count supports this clonotype. This chain connects TRBV29-1 to TRBJ2-5; TRBD2 agrees at 10 bases. The CDR3 is 14 amino acids. V lost 3 bases, J lost 4 bases, and 5 bases stayed unmatched. The germline V gene has CDR1 SQVTM and CDR2 ANQGSEA. CDR3 nucleotide sequence: TGCAGCGTTGAGCGCGAGCGGGGGGGAGAGACCCAGTACTTC. Encoded protein: CSVERERGGETQYF.

The chain links TRBV2 to TRBJ2-2; no clear D. Germline CDR1 reads SNHLY; CDR2 reads FYNNEI. The V end lost 3 bases, the J end lost 3 bases, and 5 bases lay between the germline ends. The CDR3 spans 13 residues. The CDR3 nucleotides are TGTGCCAGCAGTGAGTGGGACACCGGGGAGCTGTTTTTT. Protein sequence: CASSEWDTGELFF.

This sequence joins TRBV30 and TRBJ2-7; D gene uncertain. In germline, CDR1 is GTSNPN, CDR2 SVGIG (reference sequence). This CDR3 has 14 residues. Trimming left V 1 base short and J 1 base short, with 11 bases between. CDR3 sequence reads: CAWSARRWSYEQYF. The CDR3 DNA reads TGTGCCTGGAGTGCTAGACGGTGGTCCTACGAGCAGTACTTC.

The V call is TRBV5-1, the J call TRBJ1-1, with unresolved D. This CDR3 comprises 14 residues. The germline gives CDR1 SGHRS, CDR2 YFSETQ. Trimming removed 1 base at V and 0 bases at J, with 7 bases between. CDR3 sequence (DNA): TGCGCCAGCAGCTTGTACAATATGAACACTGAAGCTTTCTTT. The encoded protein is CASSLYNMNTEAFF.